These 21 T cell receptor beta chains came from one sample sequenced in a study of tumor-infiltrating lymphocytes in primary liver carcinoma. Co-extraction of both nucleic acids (RNA and DNA) used roughly 19-33 mg of unsorted bulk tissue. cDNA specific to TCR beta was made from about 0.45 ug of total RNA, with a constant-region primer employed for priming. Slightly modified ARM-PCR served as the procedure for the TCR beta libraries. These libraries came from three rounds of nested multiplex PCR. The first two PCR rounds, approximately 11 cycles each, used TRBV1-TRBV30 forward primers and a C-beta reverse primer. From the multiplex PCR reads, TCRdb called clonotypes with MiXCR, one entry per CDR3 protein. The top ten clones hold 7.5% to 9% of a sample with 100,000 to 150,000 distinct CDR3 sequences, 50% to 80% of them seen once. The sample taken for sequencing was liver tumor tissue from sampling region 3. Subset indicated: tumor region T3, left-lateral pole. The receptor source for this set is a woman aged 55-69 years with primary liver carcinoma and hepatitis B virus infection.

Details on this clonotype: An end of the junction does not agree with germline; a read error may underlie this. CDR3 sequence: CAGSPSGGGQSQYF. CDR3 nucleotides: TGTGCCGGCAGCCCTAGCGGGGGCGGTCAGTCCCAGTACTTC. The V and J genes are TRBV11-2 and TRBJ2-5, with 10 bases matching TRBD2. The CDR3 spans 14 residues. Germline loops: CDR1 SGHAT, CDR2 FQNNGV.

Here the CDR3 DNA reads TGTGCCAGCAGTGAAGCTTGGCGGATCAACACTGAAGCTTTCTTT. Protein product: CASSEAWRINTEAFF. V gene TRBV6-1 combines with J gene TRBJ1-1; D gene unclear. CDR3 length: 15 amino acids. Germline-derived CDR1 and CDR2 are MNHNS and SASEGT. V shed 0 bases and J shed 2 bases, with 10 bases lying between them.

This clonotype was counted ten times or more. The rearrangement links TRBV10-2 to TRBJ2-1; D remains ambiguous. The CDR3 runs to 11 residues. Germline CDR1 reads WSHSY; CDR2 reads SAAADI. V was cut by 5 bases and J by 5 bases, with 4 bases left in between. CDR3 sequence reads: CASSSHNEQFF. The CDR3 nucleotides read TGCGCCAGCAGTTCGCACAATGAGCAGTTCTTC.

This clonotype was seen many times. CDR3 nucleotide sequence: TGCGCCAGCAGCCAAGAAGCGGGGAGCCGGGAGACCCAGTACTTC. This codes for CASSQEAGSRETQYF. This chain uses TRBV4-1 with TRBJ2-5, with 7 bases matching TRBD2. This CDR3 comprises 15 residues. Germline CDR1 and CDR2: MGHRA and YSYEKL. V gave up 0 bases and J gave up 5 bases; unmatched junction bases: 6.

As concerns this clonotype: A much larger clone differs from this one at a single base, so this may be a read error. This chain connects TRBV6-6 to TRBJ2-2; D is possibly TRBD2 (5 bases). The CDR3 is made up of 15 amino acids. Germline assignment: CDR1 MNHNY and CDR2 SVGAGI (reference sequence). CDR3 nucleotides: TGTGCCAGCAGTTACTCGGCCGGGAACACCGGGGAGCCGTTTTTT. Protein sequence: CASSYSAGNTGEPFF.

To note about this clonotype: In this CDR3 the conserved last residue, phenylalanine or tryptophan, is missing, so a read error is likely. The DNA is left out, because the CDR3 cannot be placed on it with certainty; the CDR3 is given as TCRdb lists it. The chain recombines TRBV11-3 with TRBJ2-3. The CDR3 numbers 14 amino acids, ends counted. Germline V lookup: CDR1 SGHNT, CDR2 YENEEA. CDR3 amino acids: CTSSFRTSTDTEYY.

Details on this clonotype: This may arise from a read error, as a much more abundant clone is one base away. The chain employs TRBV29-1 and TRBJ1-2, with 9 bases fitting TRBD1. Germline CDR1 and CDR2: SQVTM and ANQGSEA. The CDR3 is 13 amino acids. The CDR3 loop reads CSVEGQGFGGYAF. CDR3 bases: TGCAGCGTTGAGGGACAGGGATTCGGTGGCTACGCCTTC. Looking up the rest from reference TRBV29-1 and TRBJ1-2 gives the full variable domain: SAVISQKPSRDICQRGTSLTIQCQVDSQVTMMFWYRQQPGQSLTLIATANQGSEATYESGFVIDKFPISRPNLTFSTLTVSNMSPEDSSIYLCSVEGQGFGGYAFGSGTRLTVV.

The chain uses TRBV28 and TRBJ2-3; no firm D call. Trimming pared 2 bases from V and 2 bases from J, leaving 2 bases between. This CDR3 has 12 residues. Germline CDR1 reads MDHEN; CDR2 reads SYDVKM. CDR3 in amino acids: CASSLLTDTQYF. The CDR3 region has the DNA TGTGCCAGCAGTTTACTCACAGATACGCAGTATTTT.

In this sample, this clonotype turned up a few times. At one of its ends the junction is not consistent with the germline gene, which may arise from a read error. This chain connects TRBV11-3 to TRBJ2-2; D is perhaps TRBD2 (6 bases). The CDR3 is made up of 16 amino acids. Germline lookup yields CDR1 SGHNT and CDR2 YENEEA. The CDR3 DNA is TGTGCCAGCAAGAGGAGGGACGGACTAAACACCGGGGGGCTGTTTTTT. It codes for CASKRRDGLNTGGLFF.

Many counts were recorded for this clonotype. The chain couples TRBV6-1 to TRBJ1-1; D unresolved. With 6 bases removed from V and 1 base from J, the gap between germline ends came to 12 bases. There are 14 residues in the CDR3. Germline CDR1 reads MNHNS; CDR2 reads SASEGT. CDR3 DNA: TGTGCCAGCAGGGACCCCGGCCAGAACACTGAAGCTTTCTTT. Translating it yields CASRDPGQNTEAFF.

Notes on this clonotype: This CDR3 is missing its conserved last phenylalanine or tryptophan, likely due to a read error. J is TRBJ1-5 and V is TRBV11-2; 10 bases agree with TRBD1. The germline V gene encodes CDR1 SGHAT and CDR2 FQNNGV. There are 14 residues in the CDR3. V lost 5 bases to trimming and J lost 10 bases; unmatched junction nucleotides: 8. CDR3 in amino acids: CASSMGQGRDPQHL. The CDR3 DNA reads TGTGCCAGCAGCATGGGACAGGGGAGGGATCCCCAGCATCTT.

This clonotype came up once. V is TRBV7-8 and J is TRBJ2-5, with 8 bases that match TRBD1. V trimming: 2 bases; J trimming: 5 bases; junction bases outside the gene matches: 7. The germline V gene has CDR1 SGHVS and CDR2 FQNEAQ. This CDR3 region has 15 residues. The CDR3 sequence is CASSLRQGPNETQYF. The CDR3 nucleotides are TGTGCCAGCAGCTTACGACAGGGGCCAAACGAGACCCAGTACTTC.

This clonotype showed up just a few times. This clone may be a read error of a much larger clone one base away. The rearrangement links TRBV7-9 to TRBJ2-4, with D possibly TRBD1 on 6 matching bases. Germline CDR1 is SEHNR and CDR2 is FQNEAQ (reference sequence). V dropped 5 bases and J dropped 4 bases, with 12 bases sitting between them. This CDR3 region has 14 residues. This CDR3 reads CASSTGSGKNIQYF. CDR3 bases: TGTGCCAGCAGCACAGGGTCCGGAAAAAACATTCAGTACTTC.

This clonotype was counted many times. The chain combines TRBV4-1 with TRBJ1-2; D is possibly TRBD1 (5 bases). Germline loops: CDR1 MGHRA, CDR2 YSYEKL. The V and J ends lost 0 bases and 4 bases respectively, with 15 bases between them. This CDR3 spans 16 amino acids. Here the CDR3 reads CASSQDLEGFTYGYTF. The CDR3 DNA reads TGCGCCAGCAGCCAAGATCTCGAGGGGTTTACCTATGGCTACACCTTC.

Concerning this clonotype: At one boundary the junction diverges from the germline segment, which might be a read error. The rearrangement joins TRBV11-2 to TRBJ2-3, with a weak D call TRBD1 (5 bases). Germline V CDR1 and CDR2: SGHAT, FQNNGV. The CDR3 totals 14 residues. CDR3 DNA sequence: TGTACCAGCAGCATGGGGCCTCCCGCAGATACGCAGTATTTT. This gives the protein CTSSMGPPADTQYF.

Ten or more counts support this clonotype. This chain links TRBV5-8 with TRBJ2-5, with 11 bases matching TRBD1. Germline values: CDR1 SGHTS, CDR2 YDEGEE. With V trimmed by 2 bases and J by 5 bases, 5 bases remained unmatched. The CDR3 is 15 residues long. The CDR3 is CASSFRTGGVETQYF. The CDR3 DNA follows: TGTGCCAGCAGCTTCCGGACAGGGGGCGTGGAGACCCAGTACTTC.

This chain joins TRBV11-2 and TRBJ2-5; perhaps TRBD2 as D (7 bases). V was shortened by 8 bases and J by 7 bases, with 26 bases between the two germline ends. Per germline, CDR1 SGHAT and CDR2 FQNNGV. This CDR3 is built from 16 residues. The DNA for the CDR3 is TGTGCCAGCGCCGAGGGGGGGGGCGTGACGTTTGGGACCCAGTACTTC. Encoded protein: CASAEGGGVTFGTQYF.

This clonotype was found a few times. The chain is built from TRBV20-1 and TRBJ2-1, with 15 bases fitting TRBD2. This CDR3 has 16 amino acids. The ends lost 6 bases at V and 7 bases at J; junction bases unmatched: 10. The germline CDR1 and CDR2 sequences are DFQATT and SNEGSKA (reference sequence). The CDR3 nucleotides read TGCAGTGCGAGGACTAGCGGGAGGGCCCGGGTAAATGAGCAGTTCTTC. Translating it yields CSARTSGRARVNEQFF.

This clonotype was recorded at least ten times. CDR3 in DNA: TGCAGCGTTGAAGATCGAGGGAGAACCCAGCATTTT. Residues: CSVEDRGRTQHF. This chain links TRBV29-1 with TRBJ1-5, with D unclear. This CDR3 has 12 amino acids. Germline V CDR1 and CDR2: SQVTM, ANQGSEA. V dropped 0 bases and J dropped 11 bases, with 11 bases sitting between them.

This clonotype was seen only once. Since no conserved phenylalanine or tryptophan closes the CDR3, a read error is the likely cause. This chain links TRBV7-9 with TRBJ2-3, with 12 bases that match TRBD2. CDR3 length: 14 amino acids. Germline V gene sequence: CDR1 SEHNR, CDR2 FQNEAQ (reference sequence). With V trimmed by 7 bases and J by 5 bases, 4 bases remained unmatched. In DNA, the CDR3 is TGTGCCAGCACCCTGGGACTAGCGGGAGATACGCAGTATCTT. Protein sequence: CASTLGLAGDTQYL.

This clonotype has a handful of counts. Just one base apart from a much larger clone, this may be a read error. The chain uses TRBV28 and TRBJ2-2; TRBD1 is a possible D gene (7 bases). From germline, CDR1 is MDHEN and CDR2 SYDVKM. This CDR3 has 14 residues. CDR3 residues: CTSRGALGTGELFF. CDR3 nucleotides: TGTACCAGCAGGGGGGCATTGGGGACCGGGGAGCTGTTTTTT. The full variable domain, its missing parts supplied by reference TRBV28 and TRBJ2-2, is DVKVTQSSRYLVKRTGEKVFLECVQDMDHENMFWYRQDPGLGLRLIYFSYDVKMKEKGDIPEGYSVSREKKERFSLILESASTNQTSMYLCTSRGALGTGELFFGEGSRLTVL.